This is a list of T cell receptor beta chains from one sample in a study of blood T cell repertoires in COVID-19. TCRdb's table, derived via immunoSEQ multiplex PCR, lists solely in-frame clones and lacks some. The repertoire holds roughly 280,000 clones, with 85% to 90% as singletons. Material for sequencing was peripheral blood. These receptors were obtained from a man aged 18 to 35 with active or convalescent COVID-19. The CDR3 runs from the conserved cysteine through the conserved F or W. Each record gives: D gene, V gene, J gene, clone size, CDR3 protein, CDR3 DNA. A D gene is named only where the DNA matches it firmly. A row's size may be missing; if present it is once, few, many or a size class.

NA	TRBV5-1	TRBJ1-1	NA	CASSPLGGRTEAFF	TGCGCCAGCAGCCCCTTGGGGGGGCGAACTGAAGCTTTCTTT
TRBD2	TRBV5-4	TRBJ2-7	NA	CASSLAGGASGAYEQYF	TGTGCCAGCAGCTTGGCCGGGGGGGCTAGCGGTGCCTACGAGCAGTACTTC
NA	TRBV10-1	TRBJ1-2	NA	CASSGSVSLRGYTF	TGCGCCAGCAGTGGGTCAGTGAGCTTGCGTGGCTACACCTTC
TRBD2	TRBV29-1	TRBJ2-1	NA	CSVLGVRAGGLLYHNEQFF	TGCAGCGTTTTAGGTGTTCGGGCGGGGGGGCTGCTGTACCACAATGAGCAGTTCTTC
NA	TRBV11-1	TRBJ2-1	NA	CATTRRGNEQFF	TGTGCCACCACCCGTCGGGGGAATGAGCAGTTCTTC
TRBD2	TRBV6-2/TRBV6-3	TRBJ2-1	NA	CASSYRTSADEQFF	TGTGCCAGCAGTTACCGGACTAGCGCCGATGAGCAGTTCTTC
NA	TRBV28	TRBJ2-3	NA	CASSGHADTQYF	TGTGCCAGCAGCGGACATGCGGATACGCAGTATTTT
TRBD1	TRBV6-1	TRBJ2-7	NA	CASSETDRGNEQYF	TGTGCCAGCAGTGAGACAGACAGGGGGAACGAGCAGTACTTC
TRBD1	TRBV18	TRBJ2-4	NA	CASLSGTGGTKNIQYF	TGTGCCAGCTTATCTGGGACAGGGGGGACCAAAAACATTCAGTACTTC
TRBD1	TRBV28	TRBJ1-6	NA	CASNQRDRTNSPLHF	TGTGCCAGCAATCAACGGGACAGAACAAATTCACCCCTCCACTTT
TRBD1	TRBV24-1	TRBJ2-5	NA	CATSAIDRDQETQYF	TGTGCCACCAGTGCCATAGACAGGGACCAAGAGACCCAGTACTTC
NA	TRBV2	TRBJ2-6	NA	CASTRYGANVLTF	TGTGCCAGCACGAGGTATGGGGCCAACGTCCTGACTTTC
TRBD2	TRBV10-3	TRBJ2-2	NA	CAITDSGILRELFF	TGTGCCATCACTGATAGCGGGATTCTCCGGGAGCTGTTTTTT
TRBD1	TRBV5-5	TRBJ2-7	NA	CASSFPGQGNEQYF	TGTGCCAGCAGCTTCCCGGGACAGGGGAACGAGCAGTACTTC
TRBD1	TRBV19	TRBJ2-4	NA	CASSPRQGTNIQYF	TGTGCCAGTAGTCCCCGACAGGGGACGAACATTCAGTACTTC
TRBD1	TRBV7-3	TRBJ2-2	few	CASSPSTGHTGELFF	TGTGCCAGCAGCCCGTCGACAGGGCACACCGGGGAGCTGTTTTTT
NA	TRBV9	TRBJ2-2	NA	CASSVDGGRTGELFF	TGTGCCAGCAGCGTAGACGGAGGACGGACCGGGGAGCTGTTTTTT
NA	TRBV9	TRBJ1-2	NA	CASSVLSKGGAYGYTF	TGTGCCAGCAGCGTACTTTCCAAGGGAGGGGCCTATGGCTACACCTTC
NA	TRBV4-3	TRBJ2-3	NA	CASSQDLGGFTDTQYF	TGCGCCAGCAGCCAAGACCTGGGGGGTTTCACAGATACGCAGTATTTT
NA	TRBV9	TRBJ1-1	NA	CASSAARDTEAFF	TGTGCCAGCAGCGCCGCCCGGGACACTGAAGCTTTCTTT